This TCR beta chain was observed in a study of T cell repertoires in cytomegalovirus infection (dated by TCRdb to the late 2010s). Regarding the complete study: Because public TCR beta signatures pointed to carriage of CMV infection together with the matching HLA type, the HLA type of each donor mattered for the analysis. Broader findings and caveats from the paper: Carriers of CMV infection plus the relevant HLA type were discriminated by the cumulative frequency of public TCR beta family members in the study cohort and in an independent approximately 340-donor cohort. The ex vivo response was dominated by HLA-C-restricted CMV-specific TCR beta clonotypes, which also provided the single most frequent clonotype in two of eight donors.

The CDR3 numbers 12 residues from cysteine through phenylalanine. The read is trimmed to its CDR3 DNA, 36 bases read in frame from base 1. CDR1 SGDLS and CDR2 YYNGEE were looked up in the germline V gene. V is shortened by 7 bases, J by 6 bases, and the region joining them spans 13 bases. This clonotype appeared a few times. Its recognized antigen is unknown. Base qualities are not at hand, and no much larger clone is one base apart. The sample was run on an Illumina HiSeq 1500. TCRdb handled the public reads itself, with Q25 trimming in fastp and clone calling in MiXCR, and kept productive beta chains. Under each unique CDR3 protein, matching rows form one entry showing the most common genes and DNA. Recorded for this sample are approximately 180,000 distinct CDR3 sequences; about 18% of them occurred a single time. The biggest ten clones account for approximately 25% of the sample.

This receptor was obtained from a human donor in good health (CMV status not recorded). Some clones in this sample may be carry-over from other donors' samples. The specimen sequenced was CD8+ T cells from PBMCs. The chain is made from TRBV9 and TRBJ1-2; TRBD1 might be the D gene, on 6 matching bases. The nucleotide sequence is TGTGCCAGCCTCGGGCCAGGGGATGGCTACACCTTC. Its coded protein is CASLGPGDGYTF. Reference TRBV9 and TRBJ1-2 proteins supply the regions before and after the CDR3; the full variable domain is: DSGVTQTPKHLITATGQRVTLRCSPRSGDLSVYWYQQSLDQGLQFLIQYYNGEERAKGNILERFSAQQFPDLHSELNLSSLELGDSALYFCASLGPGDGYTFGSGTRLTVV.